The rows below give T cell receptor beta chains drawn from one sample of a study of T cell responses to AZD1222 COVID-19 vaccine. Some clones are missing from TCRdb's copy, which holds only in-frame ones; the method was immunoSEQ multiplex PCR. The table shows under 80,000 clones, with 70% to 90% occurring only once. Specimen: peripheral blood, collected 28 days after the second AZD1222 dose. The receptors stem from an adult who received the AZD1222 COVID-19 vaccine. Both conserved end residues are part of each CDR3. A D gene is named only where the DNA matches it firmly. Clone size is stated in some rows and not others, as once, few, many or a class when expanded.

clone_size	d_call	v_call	j_call	cdr3_aa	cdr3_nt
.	.	TRBV3-1/TRBV3-2	TRBJ2-2	CASSPLHVGVGAGTGELFF	TGTGCCAGCAGCCCACTTCACGTTGGGGTGGGAGCGGGCACCGGGGAGCTGTTTTTT
.	.	TRBV29-1	TRBJ1-1	CSVERGGGTEAFF	TGCAGCGTTGAAAGAGGTGGGGGCACTGAAGCTTTCTTT
once	.	TRBV10-3	TRBJ1-1	CAIRETGLRGTEAFF	TGTGCCATCAGAGAAACCGGGCTGCGAGGCACTGAAGCTTTCTTT
.	.	TRBV7-8	TRBJ2-7	CASSLVQGGYEQYF	TGTGCCAGCAGCTTAGTACAGGGAGGCTACGAGCAGTACTTC
.	TRBD1	TRBV5-1	TRBJ1-2	CASSPPGGNYGYTF	TGCGCCAGCAGCCCCCCAGGGGGAAACTATGGCTACACCTTC
.	.	TRBV6-5	TRBJ2-5	CATLLAGLETQYF	TGTGCCACCCTGCTTGCGGGACTAGAGACCCAGTACTTC
.	.	TRBV19	TRBJ1-4	CASTLGGEKLFF	TGTGCCAGTACCCTTGGGGGTGAAAAACTGTTTTTT
.	TRBD1	TRBV5-6	TRBJ2-3	CASSLATGPDTQYF	TGTGCCAGCAGCTTGGCGACAGGGCCAGATACGCAGTATTTT
.	TRBD1	TRBV7-9	TRBJ1-4	CASSGRQGATNEKLFF	TGTGCCAGCAGCGGGCGACAGGGAGCAACTAATGAAAAACTGTTTTTT
.	TRBD1	TRBV27	TRBJ1-2	CASSWTGGIGYTF	TGTGCCAGCTCCTGGACAGGGGGCATCGGCTACACCTTC
.	TRBD1	TRBV29-1	TRBJ1-2	CSVDQGTGRSGYTF	TGCAGCGTTGATCAAGGGACAGGGCGGAGTGGCTACACCTTC
.	.	TRBV19	TRBJ1-5	CASSIPSGEHQPQHF	TGTGCCAGTAGTATCCCCAGCGGGGAGCATCAGCCCCAGCATTTT
.	.	TRBV13	TRBJ2-3	CASSGTPSGGTQYF	TGTGCCAGCAGTGGGACTCCATCCGGAGGTACGCAGTATTTT
.	TRBD1	TRBV6-6	TRBJ2-3	CATTGQGPDTQYF	TGTGCCACCACTGGACAGGGCCCAGATACGCAGTATTTT
.	.	TRBV19	TRBJ1-2	CASSPLNKALGYTF	TGTGCCAGTAGTCCCCTTAATAAGGCCTTGGGCTACACCTTC
.	.	TRBV3-1/TRBV3-2	TRBJ1-2	CASSHRGVIPNYGYTF	TGTGCCAGCAGTCACCGTGGGGTCATCCCTAACTATGGCTACACCTTC
.	.	TRBV27	TRBJ2-3	CASSPEWGVEGTDTQYF	TGTGCCAGCAGTCCCGAATGGGGAGTCGAGGGCACAGATACGCAGTATTTT
.	.	TRBV12-1	TRBJ2-5	CASTNYSRIGETQYF	TGTGCCAGCACAAACTATAGCCGGATAGGGGAGACCCAGTACTTC
.	TRBD2	TRBV7-2	TRBJ2-7	CASSLGGASGIEQYF	TGTGCCAGCAGCTTAGGAGGTGCTAGCGGGATCGAGCAGTACTTC
few	TRBD2	TRBV5-4	TRBJ2-3	CAGGGASTDTQYF	TGTGCCGGGGGGGGAGCTAGCACAGATACGCAGTATTTT
.	.	TRBV9	TRBJ1-1	CASSPSTVLTEAFF	TGTGCCAGCAGCCCTTCGACAGTGTTAACTGAAGCTTTCTTT
.	.	TRBV7-2	TRBJ2-2	CASSLQETLTGELFF	TGTGCCAGCAGCTTACAGGAAACTCTCACCGGGGAGCTGTTTTTT